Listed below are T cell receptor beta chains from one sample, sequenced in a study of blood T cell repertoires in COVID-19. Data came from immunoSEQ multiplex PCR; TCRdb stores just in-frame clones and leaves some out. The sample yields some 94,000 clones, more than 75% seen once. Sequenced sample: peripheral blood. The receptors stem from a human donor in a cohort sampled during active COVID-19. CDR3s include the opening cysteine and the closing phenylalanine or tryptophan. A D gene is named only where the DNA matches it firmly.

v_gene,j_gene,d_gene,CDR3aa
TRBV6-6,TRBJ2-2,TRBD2,CASSPRQAGITGELFF
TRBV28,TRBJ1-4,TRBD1,CASSSRDREDKLFF
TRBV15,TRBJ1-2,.,CATSSGYGYTF
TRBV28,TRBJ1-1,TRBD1,CASSLYSRGQMNTEAFF
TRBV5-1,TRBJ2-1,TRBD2,CASSLDLAGHNEQFF
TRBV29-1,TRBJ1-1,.,CSGLDRQNTEAFF
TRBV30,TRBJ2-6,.,CAWTTAGANVLTF
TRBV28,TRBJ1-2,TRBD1,CASSLPGTGVYGYTF
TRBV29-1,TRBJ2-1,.,CSVGVGYNEQFF
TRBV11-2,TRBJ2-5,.,CASSLPGFTETQYF
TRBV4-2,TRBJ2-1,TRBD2,CASSQVEGGPYNEQFF
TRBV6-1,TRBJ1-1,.,CASSEYLPGGEAFF
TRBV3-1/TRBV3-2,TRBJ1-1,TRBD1,CASSQISTGGMNTEAFF
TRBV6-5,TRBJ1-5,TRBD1,CASPRDSEPDQPQHF
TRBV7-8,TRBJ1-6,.,CASSSTRLPSSYNSPLHF
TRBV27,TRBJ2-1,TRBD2,CASSYGRRRNEQFF
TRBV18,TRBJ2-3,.,CASSPSVPSTDTQYF
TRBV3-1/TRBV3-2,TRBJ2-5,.,CASSQGIPRETQYF
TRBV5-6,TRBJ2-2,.,CASSFGLNTGELFF
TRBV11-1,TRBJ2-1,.,CASSYAWRGNEQFF
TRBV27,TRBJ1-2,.,CASSLTRGRGGYTF
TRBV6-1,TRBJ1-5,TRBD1,CASSAQGFPSNQPQHF
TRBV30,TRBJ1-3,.,CAWTRDLGNTIYF
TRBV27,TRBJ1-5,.,CASSPRGSSNQPQHF
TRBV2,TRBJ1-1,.,CASSENLGHLNTEAFF
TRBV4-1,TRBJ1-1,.,CASSLWTEPNTEAFF
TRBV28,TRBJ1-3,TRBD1,CASSEDRGSGNTIYF
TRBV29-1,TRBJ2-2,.,CSVEVREIGTGELFF
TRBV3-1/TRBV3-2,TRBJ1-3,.,CASSPRTSGNTIYF
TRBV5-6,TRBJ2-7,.,CASSLGGGGYEQYF
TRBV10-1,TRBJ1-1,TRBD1,CASRKTGGVNTEAFF
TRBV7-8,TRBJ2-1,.,CASSYPGTNYNEQFF
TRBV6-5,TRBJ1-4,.,CASSYSGSTNEKLFF
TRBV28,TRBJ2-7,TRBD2,CASSFLTSGTYEQYF
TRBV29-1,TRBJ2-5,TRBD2,CSVSLGTSGSHLTQYF
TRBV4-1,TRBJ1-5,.,CASSTQGNQPQHF
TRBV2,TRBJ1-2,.,CASSPTVKANYGYTF
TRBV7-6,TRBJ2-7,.,CASSPLSYEQYF
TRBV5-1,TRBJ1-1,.,CASSLDPGGNTEAFF
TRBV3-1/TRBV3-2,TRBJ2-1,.,CASSQGLASDEQFF
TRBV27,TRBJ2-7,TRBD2,CASSLSTSGLYEQYF
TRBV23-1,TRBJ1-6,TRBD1,CASSHSDRADYNSPLHF